This T cell receptor (beta chain) was obtained from a study of blood T cells in healthy people across ages. Primers used in a second PCR of roughly 6 to 11 cycles were a sample-barcoded 5' primer and a J-beta primer mix. MiXCR, run by TCRdb on the 5' RACE reads, gives a single entry per CDR3 protein. Here the sample spans around 970,000 distinct CDR3 sequences, roughly 51% being singletons. Trimming stripped 3 bases from V and 0 bases from J, with 13 bases between. CDR3 length equals 16 residues. The V gene's germline CDR1 is SGHAT and CDR2 FQNNGV. Donors gave roughly 10 milliliters of peripheral blood apiece.

This TCR came from a woman aged 60-75 years in good health. The specimen was blood. The chain combines TRBV11-2 with TRBJ2-3; tentative D call: TRBD2 (5 bases). The CDR3 sequence is CASSFFRGPSTDTQYF. DNA for the CDR3: TGTGCCAGCAGCTTTTTCCGCGGGCCTAGCACAGATACGCAGTATTTT. The full variable domain, rest sourced from reference TRBV11-2 and TRBJ2-3, is EAGVAQSPRYKIIEKRQSVAFWCNPISGHATLYWYQQILGQGPKLLIQFQNNGVVDDSQLPKDRFSAERLKGVDSTLKIQPAKLEDSAVYLCASSFFRGPSTDTQYFGPGTRLTVL.